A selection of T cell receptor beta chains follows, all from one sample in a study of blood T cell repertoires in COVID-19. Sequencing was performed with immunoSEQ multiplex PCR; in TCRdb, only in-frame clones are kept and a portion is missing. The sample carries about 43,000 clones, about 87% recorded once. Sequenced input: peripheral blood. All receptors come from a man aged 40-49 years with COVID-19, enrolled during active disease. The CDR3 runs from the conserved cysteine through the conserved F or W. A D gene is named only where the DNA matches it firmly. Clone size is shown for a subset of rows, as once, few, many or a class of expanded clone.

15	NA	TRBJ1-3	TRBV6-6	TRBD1	CASSDRDRSGNTIYF	TGTGCCAGCAGTGACAGGGACCGCTCTGGAAACACCATATATTTT
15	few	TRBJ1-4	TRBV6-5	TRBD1	CASSSDRGRNEKLFF	TGTGCCAGCAGTTCCGACAGGGGGCGGAATGAAAAACTGTTTTTT
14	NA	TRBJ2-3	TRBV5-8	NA	CASSLGQDTDTQYF	TGTGCCAGCAGCTTGGGACAGGACACAGATACGCAGTATTTT
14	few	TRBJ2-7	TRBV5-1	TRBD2	CASSLGGRSGEQYF	TGCGCCAGCAGCTTAGGCGGGAGATCTGGCGAGCAGTACTTC
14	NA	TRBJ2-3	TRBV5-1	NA	CASSPGLRTDTQYF	TGCGCCAGCAGCCCGGGACTGCGCACAGATACGCAGTATTTT
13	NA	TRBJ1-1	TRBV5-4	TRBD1	CASSSGNRGEAFF	TGTGCCAGCAGCTCGGGGAACAGGGGAGAAGCTTTCTTT
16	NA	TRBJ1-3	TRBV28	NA	CASSSFGQFSGNTIYF	TGTGCCAGCAGCAGCTTCGGACAGTTCTCTGGAAACACCATATATTTT
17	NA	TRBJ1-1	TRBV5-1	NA	CASSSGTIPSVNTEAFF	TGCGCCAGCAGCTCGGGGACTATCCCGTCAGTGAACACTGAAGCTTTCTTT
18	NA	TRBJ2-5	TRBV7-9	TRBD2	CASSPFGVAGGIEETQYF	TGTGCCAGCAGCCCCTTCGGGGTGGCGGGGGGAATTGAAGAGACCCAGTACTTC
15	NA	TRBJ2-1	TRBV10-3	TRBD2	CAISPSGIDYNEQFF	TGTGCCATCAGCCCTAGCGGGATAGATTACAATGAGCAGTTCTTC
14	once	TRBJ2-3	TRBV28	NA	CASSTSNYRATQYF	TGTGCCAGCAGTACCTCCAACTATAGAGCTACGCAGTATTTT
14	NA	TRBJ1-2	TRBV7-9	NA	CASSSSSGGYGYTF	TGTGCCAGCAGCTCTTCGTCGGGGGGCTATGGCTACACCTTC
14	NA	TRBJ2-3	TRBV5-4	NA	CASSAGQISDTQYF	TGTGCCAGCAGCGCAGGACAGATCTCAGATACGCAGTATTTT
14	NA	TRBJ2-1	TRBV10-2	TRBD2	CASSESGLANEQFF	TGCGCCAGCAGTGAGTCCGGACTAGCCAATGAGCAGTTCTTC
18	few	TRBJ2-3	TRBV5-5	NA	CASSLGMGGQATTDTQYF	TGTGCCAGCAGCTTGGGAATGGGCGGGCAGGCCACCACAGATACGCAGTATTTT
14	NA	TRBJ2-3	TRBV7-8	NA	CASSLRLVTDTQYF	TGTGCCAGCAGCTTAAGACTAGTAACAGATACGCAGTATTTT
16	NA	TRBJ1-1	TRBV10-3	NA	CAISEEGHLSNTEAFF	TGTGCCATCAGTGAGGAAGGACATCTATCGAACACTGAAGCTTTCTTT
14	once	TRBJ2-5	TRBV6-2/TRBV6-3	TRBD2	CASSWGLVGETQYF	TGTGCCAGCAGTTGGGGACTAGTAGGAGAGACCCAGTACTTC
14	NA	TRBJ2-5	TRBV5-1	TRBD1	CASREGTDQETQYF	TGCGCCAGCAGGGAAGGGACAGATCAAGAGACCCAGTACTTC
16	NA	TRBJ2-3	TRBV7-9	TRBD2	CASSLQRGPSTDTQYF	TGTGCCAGCAGCTTACAGCGGGGCCCGAGCACAGATACGCAGTATTTT
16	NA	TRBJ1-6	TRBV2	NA	CASSPPMSSYNSPLHF	TGTGCCAGCAGCCCACCGATGAGCTCCTATAATTCACCCCTCCACTTT
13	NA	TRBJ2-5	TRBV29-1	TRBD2	CSVAASGQETQYF	TGCAGCGTTGCGGCTAGCGGACAAGAGACCCAGTACTTC
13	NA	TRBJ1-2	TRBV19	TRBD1	CASSIETGDGYTF	TGTGCCAGTAGTATAGAAACAGGGGATGGCTACACCTTC
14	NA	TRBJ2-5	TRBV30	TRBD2	CAWIPGLAGGTQYF	TGTGCCTGGATCCCGGGACTAGCGGGAGGGACCCAGTACTTC
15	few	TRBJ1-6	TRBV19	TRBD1	CASSGRDRYNSPLHF	TGTGCCAGTAGTGGACGGGACAGGTATAATTCACCCCTCCACTTT
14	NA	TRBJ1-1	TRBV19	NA	CASSMVPGNTEAFF	TGTGCCAGTAGTATGGTCCCGGGGAACACTGAAGCTTTCTTT
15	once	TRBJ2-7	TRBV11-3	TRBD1	CASSPRQGAFYEQYF	TGTGCCAGCAGCCCTCGACAGGGGGCGTTCTACGAGCAGTACTTC
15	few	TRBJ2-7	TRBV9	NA	CASSPDGETSYEQYF	TGTGCCAGCAGCCCGGACGGGGAAACCTCCTACGAGCAGTACTTC
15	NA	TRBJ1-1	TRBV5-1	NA	CASSTDGRTGAEAFF	TGCGCCAGCAGCACGGACGGACGAACGGGGGCTGAAGCTTTCTTT
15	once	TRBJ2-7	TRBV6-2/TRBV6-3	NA	CASSYSGVAGYEQYF	TGTGCCAGCAGTTACTCGGGAGTGGCTGGATACGAGCAGTACTTC
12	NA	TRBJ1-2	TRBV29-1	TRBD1	CSVGGQGYGYTF	TGCAGCGTTGGGGGACAGGGGTACGGCTACACCTTC
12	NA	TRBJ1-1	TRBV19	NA	CASRPRGDEAFF	TGTGCCAGTAGACCTCGGGGGGACGAAGCTTTCTTT
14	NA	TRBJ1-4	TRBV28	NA	CASNSADSWEKLFF	TGTGCCAGCAATTCTGCGGACAGTTGGGAAAAACTGTTTTTT
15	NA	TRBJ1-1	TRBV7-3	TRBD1	CASSQGQGMNTEAFF	TGTGCCAGCAGTCAGGGACAGGGGATGAACACTGAAGCTTTCTTT
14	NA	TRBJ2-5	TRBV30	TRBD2	CASDGTGGQETQYF	TGTGCCTCCGACGGGACGGGGGGTCAAGAGACCCAGTACTTC
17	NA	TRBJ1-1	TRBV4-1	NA	CASSQDRGGAGDTEAFF	TGCGCCAGCAGCCAAGACAGGGGTGGTGCAGGGGACACTGAAGCTTTCTTT
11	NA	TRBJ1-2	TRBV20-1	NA	CSASLLAGYTF	TGCAGTGCTAGCTTGCTGGCTGGCTACACCTTC
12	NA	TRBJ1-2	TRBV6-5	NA	CASFRVDYGYTF	TGTGCCAGCTTCAGGGTGGACTATGGCTACACCTTC
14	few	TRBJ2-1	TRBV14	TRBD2	CATAAGVKVNEQFF	TGTGCCACCGCAGCGGGAGTAAAGGTTAATGAGCAGTTCTTC
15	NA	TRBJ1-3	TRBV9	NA	CASSAEAGPGNTIYF	TGTGCCAGCAGTGCCGAGGCAGGGCCAGGAAACACCATATATTTT
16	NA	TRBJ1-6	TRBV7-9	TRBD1	CASSLATGQGVSPLHF	TGTGCCAGCAGCTTAGCTACGGGACAGGGGGTCTCACCCCTCCACTTT
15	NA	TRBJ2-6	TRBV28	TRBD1	CASSRTGGGANVLTF	TGTGCCAGCAGTCGGACAGGGGGAGGGGCCAACGTCCTGACTTTC
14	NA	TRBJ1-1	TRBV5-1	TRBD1	CASSSQGGGTEAFF	TGCGCCAGCAGCTCACAGGGGGGTGGCACTGAAGCTTTCTTT
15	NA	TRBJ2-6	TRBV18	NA	CASSPAYSGANVLTF	TGTGCCAGCTCACCCGCCTACTCTGGGGCCAACGTCCTGACTTTC
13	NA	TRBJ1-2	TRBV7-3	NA	CASSLDGGYGYTF	TGTGCCAGCAGCTTGGACGGAGGGTATGGCTACACCTTC
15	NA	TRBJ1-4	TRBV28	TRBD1	CASSLSTGGREKLFF	TGTGCCAGCAGTTTATCGACAGGGGGCCGGGAAAAACTGTTTTTT
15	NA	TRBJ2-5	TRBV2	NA	CASSEEWGGWETQYF	TGTGCCAGCAGTGAAGAGTGGGGGGGCTGGGAGACCCAGTACTTC
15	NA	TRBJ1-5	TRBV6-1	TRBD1	CASSDLGQVNQPQHF	TGTGCCAGCAGTGATTTGGGACAGGTCAATCAGCCCCAGCATTTT
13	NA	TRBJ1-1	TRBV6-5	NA	CATPSSGGTEAFF	TGTGCCACCCCAAGCTCCGGGGGCACTGAAGCTTTCTTT
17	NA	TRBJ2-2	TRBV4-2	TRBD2	CASSQEQLAANTGELFF	TGTGCCAGCAGCCAAGAACAACTAGCGGCCAACACCGGGGAGCTGTTTTTT
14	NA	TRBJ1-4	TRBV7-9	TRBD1	CASSQTEGAEKLFF	TGTGCCAGCAGCCAGACCGAGGGGGCGGAAAAACTGTTTTTT
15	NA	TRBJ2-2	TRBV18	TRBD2	CASFLLAGVPGELFF	TGTGCCAGCTTCCTACTAGCGGGTGTGCCCGGGGAGCTGTTTTTT